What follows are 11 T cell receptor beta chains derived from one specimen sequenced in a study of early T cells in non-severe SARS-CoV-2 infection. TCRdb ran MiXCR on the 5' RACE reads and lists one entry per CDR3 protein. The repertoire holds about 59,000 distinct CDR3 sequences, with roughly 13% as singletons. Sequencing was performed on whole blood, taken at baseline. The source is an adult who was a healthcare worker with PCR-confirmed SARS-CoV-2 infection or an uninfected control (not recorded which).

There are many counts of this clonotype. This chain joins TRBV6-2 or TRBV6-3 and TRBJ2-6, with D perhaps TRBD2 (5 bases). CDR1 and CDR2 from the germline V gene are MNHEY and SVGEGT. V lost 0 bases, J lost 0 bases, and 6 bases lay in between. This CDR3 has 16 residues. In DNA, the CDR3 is TGTGCCAGCAGTTACTCGAGGGTCTCTGGGGCCAACGTCCTGACTTTC. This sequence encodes CASSYSRVSGANVLTF.

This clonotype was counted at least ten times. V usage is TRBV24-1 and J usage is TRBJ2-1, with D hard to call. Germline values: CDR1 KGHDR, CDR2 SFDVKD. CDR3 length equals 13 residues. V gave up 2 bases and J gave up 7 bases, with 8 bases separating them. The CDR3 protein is CATSDSSWNEQFF. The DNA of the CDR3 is TGTGCCACCAGTGATTCGAGTTGGAATGAGCAGTTCTTC.

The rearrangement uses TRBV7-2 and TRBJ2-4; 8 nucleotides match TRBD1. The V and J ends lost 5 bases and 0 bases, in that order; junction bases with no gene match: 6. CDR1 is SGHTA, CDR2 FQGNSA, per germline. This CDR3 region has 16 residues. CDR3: CASSPDRGLAKNIQYF. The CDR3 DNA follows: TGTGCCAGCAGCCCCGACAGGGGATTAGCCAAAAACATTCAGTACTTC.

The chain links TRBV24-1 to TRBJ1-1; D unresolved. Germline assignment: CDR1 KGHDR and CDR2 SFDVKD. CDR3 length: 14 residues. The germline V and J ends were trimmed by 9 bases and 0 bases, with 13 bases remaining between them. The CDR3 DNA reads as TGTGCCACCTCCCCCCGTAAGGTGAACACTGAAGCTTTCTTT. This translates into CATSPRKVNTEAFF.

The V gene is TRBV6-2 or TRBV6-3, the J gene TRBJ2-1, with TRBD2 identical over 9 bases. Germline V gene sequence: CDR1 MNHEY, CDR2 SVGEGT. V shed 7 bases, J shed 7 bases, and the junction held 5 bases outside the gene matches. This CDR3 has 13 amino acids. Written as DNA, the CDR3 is TGTGCCAGCATCGGGACTAGCAAGAATGAGCAGTTCTTC. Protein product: CASIGTSKNEQFF.

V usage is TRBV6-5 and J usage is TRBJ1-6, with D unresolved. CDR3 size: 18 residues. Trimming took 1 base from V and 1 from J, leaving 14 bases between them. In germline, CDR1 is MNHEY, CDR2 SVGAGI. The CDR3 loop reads CASSYLAAPGSYNSPLHF. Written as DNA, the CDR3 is TGTGCCAGCAGTTACTTAGCAGCACCCGGGTCCTATAATTCACCCCTCCACTTT.

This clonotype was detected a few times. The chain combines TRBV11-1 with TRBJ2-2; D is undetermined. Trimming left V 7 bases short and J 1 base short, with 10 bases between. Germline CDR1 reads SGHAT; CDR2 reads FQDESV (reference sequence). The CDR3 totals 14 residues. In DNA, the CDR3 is TGTGCCAGCAAAACCACGGGGAACACCGGGGAGCTGTTTTTT. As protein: CASKTTGNTGELFF.

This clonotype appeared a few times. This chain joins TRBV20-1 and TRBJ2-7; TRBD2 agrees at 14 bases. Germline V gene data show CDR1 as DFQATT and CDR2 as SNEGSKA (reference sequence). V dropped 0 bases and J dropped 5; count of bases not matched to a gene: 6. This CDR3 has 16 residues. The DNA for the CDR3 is TGCAGTGCTAGAGATCCAGGACTAGCGGGAGGCCACGAGCAGTACTTC. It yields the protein CSARDPGLAGGHEQYF.

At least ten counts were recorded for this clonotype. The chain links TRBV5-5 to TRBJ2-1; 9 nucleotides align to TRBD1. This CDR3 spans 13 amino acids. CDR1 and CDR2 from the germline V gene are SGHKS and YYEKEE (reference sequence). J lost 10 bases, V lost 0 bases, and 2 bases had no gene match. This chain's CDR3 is CASSLGDRDEQFF. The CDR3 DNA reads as TGTGCCAGCAGCTTGGGGGACAGGGACGAGCAGTTCTTC. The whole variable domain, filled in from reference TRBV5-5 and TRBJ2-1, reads DAGVTQSPTHLIKTRGQQVTLRCSPISGHKSVSWYQQVLGQGPQFIFQYYEKEERGRGNFPDRFSARQFPNYSSELNVNALLLGDSALYLCASSLGDRDEQFFGPGTRLTVL.

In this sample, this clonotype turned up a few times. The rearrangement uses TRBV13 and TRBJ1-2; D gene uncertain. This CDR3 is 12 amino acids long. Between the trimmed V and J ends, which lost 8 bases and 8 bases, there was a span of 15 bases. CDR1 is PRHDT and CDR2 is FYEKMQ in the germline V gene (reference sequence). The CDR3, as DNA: TGTGCCAGCGCGAGGTCCGCTGGCGGCTACACCTTC. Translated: CASARSAGGYTF.

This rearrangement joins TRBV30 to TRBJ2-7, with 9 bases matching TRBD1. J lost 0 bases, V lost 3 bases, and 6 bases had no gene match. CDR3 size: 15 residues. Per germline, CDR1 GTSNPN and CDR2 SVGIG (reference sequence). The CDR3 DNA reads TGTGCCTGGAGGGATAGGACAGGGGTCTCCTACGAGCAGTACTTC. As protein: CAWRDRTGVSYEQYF.